These T cell receptor beta chains were read from a single sample in a study of cytomegalovirus exposure and HLA in healthy donors. Only in-frame clones appear in the TCRdb table, and some are missing; sequencing was by immunoSEQ multiplex PCR. Here the sample spans 100,000 to 150,000 clones, about 88% being singletons. Material: PBMCs. These receptor sequences come from a woman aged 18-29 years in good health and CMV-seronegative. The CDR3 runs from the conserved cysteine through the conserved F or W. Each record gives: V gene, CDR3 length, D gene, clone size, CDR3 protein. D genes are given only for firm matches. Not all rows give a size; the values are once, few, many and, for expanded clones, a class.

>TRBV21-1|22|NA|NA
CASSPRFTGPSRTSGCTGELFF
>TRBV10-3|13|NA|NA
CAISESVGRRTFF
>TRBV10-3|16|NA|NA
CAISETPSGGTDTQYF
>TRBV14|14|NA|NA
CASSQGGGASEQYF
>TRBV7-8|16|NA|NA
CASSLVTGSGANVLTF
>TRBV29-1|14|NA|NA
CSAEVAEATDTQYF
>TRBV4-2|17|NA|NA
CASSQEARHVGGNIQYF
>TRBV12-2|17|NA|once
CASRTPGTGDADNEQFF
>TRBV27|15|NA|NA
CASSWRGGLYQPQHF
>TRBV4-2|14|TRBD1|NA
CASSQAGQDYGYTF
>TRBV2|15|NA|NA
CASSENGLPTDTQYF
>TRBV5-4|13|NA|NA
CASSREGWGEAFF
>TRBV10-3|14|NA|NA
CAISDQAMNTEAFF
>TRBV7-9|14|TRBD2|NA
CASSSGTSGRPQFF
>TRBV5-4|16|TRBD1|NA
CASSQLGQGRPGELFF
>TRBV9|16|TRBD1|NA
CASSVEGTGPSYEAFF
>TRBV30|11|NA|NA
CALVGGTEAFF
>TRBV30|13|NA|NA
CAWNRGGIYEQYF
>TRBV5-1|16|TRBD2|NA
CASSLGLAGFTDTQYF
>TRBV6-5|12|TRBD1|NA
CASSPGDRGYTF
>TRBV4-3|13|NA|NA
CASSLTSTDTQYF
>TRBV6-5|14|NA|NA
CASSPKIEGQPQHF
>TRBV7-8|15|TRBD1|NA
CASSLTGTAQETQYF
>TRBV20-1|11|NA|NA
CSARPRYGYTF
>TRBV6-1|14|NA|many
CASIQDSPNQPQHF
>TRBV19|16|NA|NA
CASSEMAGKVSYGYTF
>TRBV6-5|15|NA|NA
CASSYSSTRIYGYTF
>TRBV7-8|15|NA|NA
CALPPQRLNTYEQYF
>TRBV6-5|14|TRBD2|NA
CASNRLAGDNEQFF
>TRBV28|16|TRBD1|NA
CASSFTDRGSNYGYTF
>TRBV1|14|NA|NA
CTSSWGQGNTEAFF
>TRBV7-2|16|TRBD1|few
CASSSRTGWSSDGYTF
>TRBV7-6|16|NA|NA
CASSLGNGGSYNEQFF
>TRBV4-2|13|NA|NA
CASSAQGGLGYTF
>TRBV6-1|16|NA|NA
CASSESGAIQVYEQYF
>TRBV7-2|14|TRBD2|NA
CASSLAGGINEQYF
>TRBV9|14|NA|NA
CASSGLQGFTEAFF
>TRBV6-4|15|TRBD1|NA
CASSDTRTGRTEAFF
>TRBV6-1|15|TRBD1|NA
CASNPLRGKGEKLFF
>TRBV27|17|NA|NA
CASHQAMVVGRFHEQYF
>TRBV20-1|11|TRBD2|few
CSAGLVVEQYF
>TRBV6-6|11|NA|NA
CASGREVGYTF
>TRBV10-1|14|NA|NA
CASSPGNSGNTIYF
>TRBV9|12|NA|NA
CASSVLSNEQFF
>TRBV28|13|TRBD1|NA
CASRSGQVGKLFF
>TRBV6-6|16|NA|NA
CASSYSRGATGNTIYF
>TRBV29-1|16|TRBD2|NA
CSVNIDRSGSPGEQFF
>TRBV10-1|13|NA|NA
CASSDRGDQPQHF
>TRBV11-2|16|TRBD1|NA
CASSYDRDTKGDGYTF